This TCR beta chain came from a study of T-cell memory formation after mild COVID-19. Study overall: Largely, TCR clusters stayed within a single donor.

This clonotype was counted only a few times. As yet, its antigen is unknown. UMIs and sample barcodes were carried by the TCR alpha and TCR beta cDNA libraries that 5'RACE produced using constant-segment primers. Using its own MiXCR run on the 5' RACE reads, TCRdb lists one record per CDR3 protein. The sample contains 450,000 to 650,000 distinct CDR3 sequences, about 20% of which appear only once. Germline values: CDR1 KGHDR, CDR2 SFDVKD. The CDR3 has 13 amino acids. Trimming cost V 7 bases and J 5 bases, with 13 bases left between them. Study-wide findings and caveats: Shrinking CD4+ clones were chiefly CM and EM; CD8+ ones were chiefly EMRA.

The sample was PBMCs or a T cell subset sorted from them (not recorded which). The chain employs TRBV24-1 and TRBJ1-2; TRBD1 is a possible D gene (6 bases). The source is an adult woman who had mild COVID-19 (a few samples of this study predate the infection). Cell type and time point are not known. CDR3 coding DNA: TGTGCCACCAGCCTCGGGGGCTATTATGGCTACACCTTC. Its protein product is CATSLGGYYGYTF.